This T cell receptor beta chain stems from a study of blood T cell repertoires in COVID-19. Looking at the study overall: From T cells, B-cell-depleted T cells, or PBMCs came the material, which was cDNA or gDNA.

In the source study's methods: It was from reference gene primer amplification that nucleated cell counts were estimated. Measured with immunoSEQ multiplex PCR; TCRdb has only the in-frame clones, and not every one. V, J and clone size reflect that table, while D and trimming were determined from the DNA. The sample records about 92,000 clones, around 72% being singletons. This receptor was identified in a woman aged 55-75 years in a cohort sampled during active or convalescent COVID-19. The sequencing input was peripheral blood.

The CDR3: CAWTVNRGRGTEAFF. CDR3 nucleotides: TGTGCCTGGACCGTGAACAGGGGGAGGGGGACTGAAGCTTTCTTT. The rearrangement joins TRBV30 to TRBJ1-1; 8 bases are shared with TRBD1. The germline V gene encodes CDR1 GTSNPN and CDR2 SVGIG (reference sequence). The CDR3 runs to 15 residues. After removal of 4 bases from V and 5 bases from J, the junction contained 12 bases not matched to a gene.